This T cell receptor (beta chain) originates from a study of OX40 agonist ivuxolimab in advanced cancers. Sequencing used immunoSEQ multiplex PCR; TCRdb keeps in-frame clones, though not all of them. The sample yields about 18,000 clones, 60% to 80% seen once. CDR3 length: 14 residues. Germline loops: CDR1 SGDLS, CDR2 YYNGEE. The V and J ends lost 4 bases and 0 bases respectively, with 10 bases between them. This clone has only a few counts. The TCR was taken from an adult with an advanced solid tumor such as melanoma, head and neck, liver or kidney cancer. The source material was CD4+ or CD8+ T cells sorted from blood, sampled in a trial of the OX40 agonist ivuxolimab. This rearrangement joins TRBV9 to TRBJ1-1; no reliable D call. The CDR3 is CASSTSAMNTEAFF. The CDR3 DNA reads as TGTGCCAGCAGCACAAGCGCCATGAACACTGAAGCTTTCTTT.